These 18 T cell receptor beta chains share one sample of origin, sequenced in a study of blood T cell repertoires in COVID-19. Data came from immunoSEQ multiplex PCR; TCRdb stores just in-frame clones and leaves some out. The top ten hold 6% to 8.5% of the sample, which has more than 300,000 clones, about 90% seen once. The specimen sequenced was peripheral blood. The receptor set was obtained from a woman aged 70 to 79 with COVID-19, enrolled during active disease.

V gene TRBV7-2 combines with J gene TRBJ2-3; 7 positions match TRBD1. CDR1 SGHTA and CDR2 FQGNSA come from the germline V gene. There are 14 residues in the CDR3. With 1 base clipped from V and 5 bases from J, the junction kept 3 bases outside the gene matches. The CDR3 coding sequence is TGTGCCAGCAGCTTAGAGGGGGCTGGAGATACGCAGTATTTT. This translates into CASSLEGAGDTQYF.

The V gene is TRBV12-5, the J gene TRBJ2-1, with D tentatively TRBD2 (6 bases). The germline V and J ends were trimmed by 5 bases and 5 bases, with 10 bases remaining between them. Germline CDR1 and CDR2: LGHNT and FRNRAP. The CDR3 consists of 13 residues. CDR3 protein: CASGTGRDNEQFF. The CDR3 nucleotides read TGTGCTAGTGGTACCGGGAGAGACAATGAGCAGTTCTTC.

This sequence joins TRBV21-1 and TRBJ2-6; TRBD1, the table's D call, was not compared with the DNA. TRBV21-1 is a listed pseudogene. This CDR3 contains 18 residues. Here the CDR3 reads CASSKGGQGASGANVLTF. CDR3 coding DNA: TGTGCCAGCAGCAAAGGGGGGCAGGGGGCCTCCGGGGCCAACGTCCTGACTTTC.

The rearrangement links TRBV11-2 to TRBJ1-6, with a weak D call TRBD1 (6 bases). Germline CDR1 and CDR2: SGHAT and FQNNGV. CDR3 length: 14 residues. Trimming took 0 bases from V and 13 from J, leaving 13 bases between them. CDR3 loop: CASSLDRQAAPLHF. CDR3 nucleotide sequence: TGTGCCAGCAGCTTAGATAGACAGGCCGCGCCCCTCCACTTT.

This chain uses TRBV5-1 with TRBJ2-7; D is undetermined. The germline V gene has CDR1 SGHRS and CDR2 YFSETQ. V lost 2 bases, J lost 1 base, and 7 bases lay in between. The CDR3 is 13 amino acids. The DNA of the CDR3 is TGCGCCAGCAGCTTTTTCGGTTCCTACGAGCAGTACTTC. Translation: CASSFFGSYEQYF.

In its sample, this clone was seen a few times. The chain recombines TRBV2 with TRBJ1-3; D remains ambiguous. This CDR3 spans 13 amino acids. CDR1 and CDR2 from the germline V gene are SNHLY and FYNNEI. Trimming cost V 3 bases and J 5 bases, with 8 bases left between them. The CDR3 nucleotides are TGTGCCAGCAGTGAGCCCGAGAGAAACACCATATATTTT. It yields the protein CASSEPERNTIYF.

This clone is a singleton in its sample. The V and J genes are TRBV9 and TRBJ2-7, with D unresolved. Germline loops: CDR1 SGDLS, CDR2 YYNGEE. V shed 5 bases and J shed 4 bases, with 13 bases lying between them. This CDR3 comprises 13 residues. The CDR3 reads CASSSTTRYEQYF. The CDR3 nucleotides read TGTGCCAGCAGTTCCACCACTCGTTACGAGCAGTACTTC.

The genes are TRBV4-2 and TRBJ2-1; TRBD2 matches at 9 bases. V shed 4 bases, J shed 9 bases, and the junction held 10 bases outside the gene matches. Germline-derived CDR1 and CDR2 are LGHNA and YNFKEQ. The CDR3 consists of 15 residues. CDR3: CASSPRGSGGGEQFF. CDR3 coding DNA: TGTGCCAGCAGCCCCCGGGGTAGCGGGGGTGGTGAGCAGTTCTTC.

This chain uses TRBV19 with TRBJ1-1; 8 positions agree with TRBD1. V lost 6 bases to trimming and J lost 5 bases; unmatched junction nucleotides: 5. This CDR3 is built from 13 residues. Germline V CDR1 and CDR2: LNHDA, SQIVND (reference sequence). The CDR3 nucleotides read TGTGCCAGTAGAGCAGGGGGCTATACTGAAGCTTTCTTT. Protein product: CASRAGGYTEAFF.

The CDR3 DNA sequence: TGTGCCAGCAGTGGATCGGGGAGGTTTAGCAATCAGCCCCAGCATTTT. Translating it yields CASSGSGRFSNQPQHF. The gene calls are TRBV27 and TRBJ1-5; D is unresolved. Germline V gene lookup returns CDR1 MNHEY and CDR2 SMNVEV (reference sequence). The CDR3 has 16 residues. The V end lost 5 bases, the J end lost 0 bases, and 14 bases lay between the germline ends.

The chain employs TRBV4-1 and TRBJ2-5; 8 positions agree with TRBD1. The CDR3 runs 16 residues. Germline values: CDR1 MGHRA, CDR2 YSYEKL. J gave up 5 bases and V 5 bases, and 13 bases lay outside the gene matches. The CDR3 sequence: CASSGRGQGAGETQYF. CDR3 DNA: TGCGCCAGCAGCGGGCGGGGCCAGGGGGCTGGGGAGACCCAGTACTTC.

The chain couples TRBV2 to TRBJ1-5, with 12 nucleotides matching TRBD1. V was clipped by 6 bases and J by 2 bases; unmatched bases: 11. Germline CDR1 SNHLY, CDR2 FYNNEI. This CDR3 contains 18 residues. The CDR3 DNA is TGTGCCAGCAGCCCCGGGACAGGGGGCCCGAAGGGCAATCAGCCCCAGCATTTT. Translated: CASSPGTGGPKGNQPQHF.

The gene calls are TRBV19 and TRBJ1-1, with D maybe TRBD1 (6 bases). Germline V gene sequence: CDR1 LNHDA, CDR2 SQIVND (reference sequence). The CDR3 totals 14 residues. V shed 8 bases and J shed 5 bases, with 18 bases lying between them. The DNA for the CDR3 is TGTGCCAGTTCTCCCACGGGGGGCACGACTGAAGCTTTCTTT. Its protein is CASSPTGGTTEAFF.

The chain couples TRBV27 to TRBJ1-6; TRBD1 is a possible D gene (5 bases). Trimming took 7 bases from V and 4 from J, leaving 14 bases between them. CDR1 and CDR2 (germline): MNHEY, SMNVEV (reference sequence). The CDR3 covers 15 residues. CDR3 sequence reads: CASTTTGGYNSPLHF. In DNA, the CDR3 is TGTGCCAGCACCACCACGGGGGGTTATAATTCACCCCTCCACTTT.

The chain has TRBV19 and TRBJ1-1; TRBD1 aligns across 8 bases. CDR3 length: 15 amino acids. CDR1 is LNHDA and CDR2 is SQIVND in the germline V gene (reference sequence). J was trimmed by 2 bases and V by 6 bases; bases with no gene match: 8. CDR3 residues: CASRGADRENTEAFF. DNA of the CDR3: TGTGCCAGTAGGGGGGCGGACAGGGAAAACACTGAAGCTTTCTTT.

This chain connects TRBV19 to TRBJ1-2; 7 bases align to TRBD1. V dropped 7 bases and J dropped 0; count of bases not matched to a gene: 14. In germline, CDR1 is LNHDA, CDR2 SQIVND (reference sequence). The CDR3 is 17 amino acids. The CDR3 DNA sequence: TGTGCCAGTACTGGCCCTCGGGACAGTTCTTCTAACTATGGCTACACCTTC. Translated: CASTGPRDSSSNYGYTF.

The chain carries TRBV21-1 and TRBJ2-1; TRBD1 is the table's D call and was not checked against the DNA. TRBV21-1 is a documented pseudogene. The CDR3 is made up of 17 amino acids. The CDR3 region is CASSKSDRGHTYNEQFF. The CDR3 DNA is TGTGCCAGCAGCAAAAGTGACAGGGGGCATACCTACAATGAGCAGTTCTTC.

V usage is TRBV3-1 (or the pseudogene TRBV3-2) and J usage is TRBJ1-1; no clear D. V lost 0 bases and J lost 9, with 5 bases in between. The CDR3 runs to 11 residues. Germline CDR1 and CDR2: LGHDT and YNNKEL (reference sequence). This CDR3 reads CASSQDQKAFF. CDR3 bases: TGTGCCAGCAGCCAAGACCAAAAAGCTTTCTTT.